What follows are 18 T cell receptor beta chains derived from one specimen sequenced in a study of blood T cell repertoires in COVID-19. The assay was immunoSEQ multiplex PCR, and TCRdb's table has in-frame clones only and misses some. The sample yields about 180,000 clones, roughly four fifths seen once. The sequenced sample consisted of peripheral blood. Source of these receptors: a human donor in a cohort sampled during active COVID-19.

The rearrangement links TRBV30 to TRBJ1-3; TRBD1 agrees at 7 bases. This CDR3 region has 17 residues. With V trimmed by 3 bases and J by 0 bases, 11 bases remained unmatched. CDR1 and CDR2 from the germline V gene are GTSNPN and SVGIG (reference sequence). The CDR3 loop reads CAWRPYGTALSGNTIYF. CDR3 sequence (DNA): TGTGCCTGGAGGCCCTACGGGACAGCACTCTCTGGAAACACCATATATTTT.

V usage is TRBV4-2 and J usage is TRBJ1-3; a weak D match, TRBD1 (6 bases). There are 16 residues in the CDR3. Germline-derived CDR1 and CDR2 are LGHNA and YNFKEQ. V lost 0 bases and J 0 bases, leaving 9 bases between the germline ends. CDR3 region: CASSQDLQGSGNTIYF. The CDR3 nucleotides are TGTGCCAGCAGCCAAGACCTACAGGGCTCTGGAAACACCATATATTTT.

This chain links TRBV19 with TRBJ1-6; D is undetermined. Germline V gives CDR1 LNHDA, CDR2 SQIVND (reference sequence). CDR3 length equals 12 residues. Trimming shortened V by 9 bases and J by 9 bases, and 12 bases separated the two germline ends. The CDR3 here is CASEEGGSPLHF. As DNA, the CDR3 is TGTGCCAGCGAGGAGGGAGGTTCACCCCTCCACTTT.

V is TRBV7-9 and J is TRBJ2-7, with 8 bases matching TRBD1. V was clipped by 4 bases and J by 2 bases; unmatched bases: 4. CDR1 and CDR2 from the germline V gene are SEHNR and FQNEAQ (reference sequence). The CDR3 contains 14 residues. The CDR3, as DNA: TGTGCCAGCAGCTCGACAGGGGCAACCTACGAGCAGTACTTC. Protein sequence: CASSSTGATYEQYF.

The chain links TRBV1 to TRBJ2-3; the table calls TRBD2, which could not be checked here. TRBV1 is a pseudogene locus. This CDR3 contains 20 residues. The CDR3 protein is CTSSQNDTLAGVKRTDTQYF. CDR3 in DNA: TGCACCAGCAGCCAAAACGACACACTAGCGGGAGTTAAGAGGACAGATACGCAGTATTTT.

The rearrangement links TRBV3-1 (or the pseudogene TRBV3-2) to TRBJ1-2, with 9 positions matching TRBD1. Germline V gene sequence: CDR1 LGHDT, CDR2 YNNKEL (reference sequence). Trimming cost V 3 bases and J 8 bases; bases outside gene matches: 7. The CDR3 spans 14 residues. The CDR3 loop reads CASSQGQGTGGYTF. CDR3 DNA: TGTGCCAGCAGCCAGGGACAGGGCACGGGGGGCTACACCTTC.

CDR3 nucleotides: TGTGCCAGCAGTATCTCGGAGACAGGGGGAGAGACCCAGTACTTC. Amino acids: CASSISETGGETQYF. V usage is TRBV6-5 and J usage is TRBJ2-5; 9 positions agree with TRBD1. The ends lost 5 bases at V and 4 bases at J; junction bases unmatched: 8. The germline V gene encodes CDR1 MNHEY and CDR2 SVGAGI. The CDR3 extends over 15 amino acids.

V and J are TRBV9 and TRBJ2-5; 7 bases are shared with TRBD2. CDR3 size: 14 residues. The ends lost 4 bases at V and 2 bases at J; junction bases unmatched: 5. CDR1 is SGDLS and CDR2 is YYNGEE in the germline V gene. Here the CDR3 reads CASSLTGGQETQYF. The CDR3 nucleotides read TGTGCCAGCAGCCTTACGGGGGGACAAGAGACCCAGTACTTC.

The chain has TRBV9 and TRBJ2-2; possibly TRBD2 for D (6 bases). The ends were cut back, 3 bases at V and 4 bases at J, with 16 bases in the middle. The CDR3 consists of 16 residues. Germline values: CDR1 SGDLS, CDR2 YYNGEE. The CDR3 loop is CASSAYRTGGTGELFF. The CDR3 DNA reads TGTGCCAGCAGCGCCTACAGGACCGGGGGCACCGGGGAGCTGTTTTTT. The variable domain in full, completed from reference TRBV9 and TRBJ2-2, reads DSGVTQTPKHLITATGQRVTLRCSPRSGDLSVYWYQQSLDQGLQFLIQYYNGEERAKGNILERFSAQQFPDLHSELNLSSLELGDSALYFCASSAYRTGGTGELFFGEGSRLTVL.

This clone turned up a few times. The V call is TRBV6-2 or TRBV6-3, the J call TRBJ2-6; D remains unclear. The V end lost 6 bases, the J end lost 0 bases, and 15 bases lay between the germline ends. CDR1 is MNHEY, CDR2 SVGEGT, per germline. CDR3 length: 17 residues. CDR3 protein: CASSPANSISGANVLTF. Here the CDR3 DNA reads TGTGCCAGCAGCCCGGCAAACAGTATCTCTGGGGCCAACGTCCTGACTTTC.

This rearrangement joins TRBV6-5 to TRBJ1-1; weak D call: TRBD1 (5 bases). V lost 7 bases and J 2 bases, leaving 17 bases between the germline ends. The CDR3 is 15 amino acids. Germline CDR1 and CDR2: MNHEY and SVGAGI. CDR3 bases: TGTGCCAGCACCAGAGTATTCACAGGAAACACTGAAGCTTTCTTT. Protein sequence: CASTRVFTGNTEAFF.

This sequence joins TRBV3-1 (or the pseudogene TRBV3-2) and TRBJ2-3, with D perhaps matching TRBD2 (6 bases). This CDR3 comprises 13 residues. CDR1 LGHDT and CDR2 YNNKEL come from the germline V gene (reference sequence). V lost 5 bases to trimming and J lost 5 bases, with 11 bases between them. CDR3 bases: TGTGCCAGCAGCACCATCGGGGGAGATACGCAGTATTTT. Translation gives CASSTIGGDTQYF.

The rearrangement links TRBV2 to TRBJ1-1; no clear D. The CDR3 runs to 15 residues. The germline V gene has CDR1 SNHLY and CDR2 FYNNEI. Trimming shortened V by 2 bases and J by 4 bases, and 14 bases separated the two germline ends. The CDR3 bases are TGTGCCAGCAGTGAAAATGCCATACGGAGCACTGAAGCTTTCTTT. Amino acid sequence: CASSENAIRSTEAFF.

The gene calls are TRBV30 and TRBJ1-1; D is unclear. Trimming pared 4 bases from V and 4 bases from J, leaving 13 bases between. The CDR3 contains 13 residues. Germline V gene sequence: CDR1 GTSNPN, CDR2 SVGIG (reference sequence). The CDR3 DNA reads as TGTGCCTGGATGGAGAGGGTCGGCACTGAAGCTTTCTTT. Its protein is CAWMERVGTEAFF. Drawing the rest from reference TRBV30 and TRBJ1-1, the complete variable domain is SQTIHQWPATLVQPVGSPLSLECTVEGTSNPNLYWYRQAAGRGLQLLFYSVGIGQISSEVPQNLSASRPQDRQFILSSKKLLLSDSGFYLCAWMERVGTEAFFGQGTRLTVV.

The J gene is TRBJ1-1, the V gene TRBV5-1; 10 nucleotides match TRBD1. The ends lost 4 bases at V and 1 base at J; junction bases unmatched: 7. Germline V CDR1 and CDR2: SGHRS, YFSETQ. The CDR3 runs 16 residues. CDR3 bases: TGCGCCAGCAGCCCCCGGGGGACAGGGGAGAACACTGAAGCTTTCTTT. Its protein is CASSPRGTGENTEAFF.

This chain links TRBV25-1 with TRBJ1-5; D might be TRBD1 (5 bases). Germline assignment: CDR1 MGHDK and CDR2 SYGVNS. The CDR3 length is 15 residues. Trimming took 1 base from V and 6 from J, leaving 13 bases between them. In DNA, the CDR3 is TGTGCCAGCAGTGAATCGGGGGTAAGAGGTCAGCCCCAGCATTTT. It encodes CASSESGVRGQPQHF.

This chain joins TRBV5-6 and TRBJ1-4; possible D gene TRBD1, 6 bases. The V gene's germline CDR1 is SGHDT and CDR2 YYEEEE. The CDR3 contains 14 residues. Between the trimmed V and J ends, which lost 0 bases and 8 bases, there was a span of 11 bases. CDR3 region: CASSLVGGREKLFF. Written as DNA, the CDR3 is TGTGCCAGCAGCTTGGTAGGGGGTCGGGAAAAACTGTTTTTT.

V is TRBV5-1 and J is TRBJ2-3; D might be TRBD1 (6 bases). The CDR3 has 15 residues. Trimming shortened V by 0 bases and J by 4 bases, and 12 bases separated the two germline ends. Germline V lookup: CDR1 SGHRS, CDR2 YFSETQ. The CDR3 DNA follows: TGCGCCAGCAGCTTGGGGGGGCTGATTGCAGATACGCAGTATTTT. This encodes CASSLGGLIADTQYF.